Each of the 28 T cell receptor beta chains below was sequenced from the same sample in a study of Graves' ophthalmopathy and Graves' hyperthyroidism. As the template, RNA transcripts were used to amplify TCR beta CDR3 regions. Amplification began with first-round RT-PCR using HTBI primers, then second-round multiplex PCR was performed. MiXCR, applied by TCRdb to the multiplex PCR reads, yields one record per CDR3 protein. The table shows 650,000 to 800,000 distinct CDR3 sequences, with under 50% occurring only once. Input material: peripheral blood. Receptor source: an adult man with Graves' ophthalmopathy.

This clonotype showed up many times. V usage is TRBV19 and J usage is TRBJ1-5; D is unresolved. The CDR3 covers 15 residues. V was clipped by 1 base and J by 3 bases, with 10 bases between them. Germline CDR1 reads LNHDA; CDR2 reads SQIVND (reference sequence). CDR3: CASSIGGRYNQPQHF. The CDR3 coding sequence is TGTGCCAGTAGTATAGGAGGGCGTTACAATCAGCCCCAGCATTTT.

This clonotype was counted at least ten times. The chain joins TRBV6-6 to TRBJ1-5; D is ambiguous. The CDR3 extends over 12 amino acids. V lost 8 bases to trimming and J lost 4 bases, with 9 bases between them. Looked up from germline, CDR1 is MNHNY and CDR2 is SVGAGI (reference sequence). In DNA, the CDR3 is TGTGCCAGCTGGCGAGTAAATCAGCCCCAGCATTTT. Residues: CASWRVNQPQHF.

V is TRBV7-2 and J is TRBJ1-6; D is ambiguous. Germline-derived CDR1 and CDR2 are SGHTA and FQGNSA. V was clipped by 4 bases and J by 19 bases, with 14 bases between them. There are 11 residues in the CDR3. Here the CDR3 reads CASSYRERLHF. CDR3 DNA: TGTGCCAGCAGCTACCGTGAACGCCTACACTTT.

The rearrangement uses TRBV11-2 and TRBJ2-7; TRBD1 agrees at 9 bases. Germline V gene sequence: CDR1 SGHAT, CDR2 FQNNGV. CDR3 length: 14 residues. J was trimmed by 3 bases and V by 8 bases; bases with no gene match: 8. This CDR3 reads CASYGTGFFYEQYF. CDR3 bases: TGTGCCAGCTACGGGACAGGGTTTTTCTACGAGCAGTACTTC.

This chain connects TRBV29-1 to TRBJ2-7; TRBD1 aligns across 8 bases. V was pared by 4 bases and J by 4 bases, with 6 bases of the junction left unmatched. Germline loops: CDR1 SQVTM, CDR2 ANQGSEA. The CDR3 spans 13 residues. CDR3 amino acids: CSVGGDRMYEQYF. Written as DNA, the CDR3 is TGCAGCGTTGGGGGGGACAGGATGTACGAGCAGTACTTC.

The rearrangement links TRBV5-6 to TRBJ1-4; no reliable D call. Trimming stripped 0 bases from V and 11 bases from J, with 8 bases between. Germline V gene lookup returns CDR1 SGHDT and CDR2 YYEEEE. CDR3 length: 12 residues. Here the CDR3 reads CASSLGSDKLFF. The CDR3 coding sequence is TGTGCCAGCAGCTTGGGGTCAGACAAACTGTTTTTT.

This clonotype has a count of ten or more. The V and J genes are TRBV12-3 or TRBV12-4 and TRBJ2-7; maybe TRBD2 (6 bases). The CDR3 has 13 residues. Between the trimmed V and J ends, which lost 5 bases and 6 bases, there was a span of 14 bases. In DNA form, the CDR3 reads TGTGCCAGCAGTCCCCCGGGAGTGGGCGAGCAGTACTTC. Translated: CASSPPGVGEQYF.

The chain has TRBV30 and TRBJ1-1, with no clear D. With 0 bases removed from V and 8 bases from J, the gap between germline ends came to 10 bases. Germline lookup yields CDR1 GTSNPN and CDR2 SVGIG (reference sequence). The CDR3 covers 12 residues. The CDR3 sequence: CAWSVRQFEAFF. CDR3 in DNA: TGTGCCTGGAGTGTACGGCAGTTCGAAGCTTTCTTT.

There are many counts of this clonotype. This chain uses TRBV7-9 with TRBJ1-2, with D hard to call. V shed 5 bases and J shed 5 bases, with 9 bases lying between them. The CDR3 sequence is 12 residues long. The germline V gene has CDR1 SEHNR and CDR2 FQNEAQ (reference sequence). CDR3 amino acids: CASSPLAYGYTF. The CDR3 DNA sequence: TGTGCCAGCAGCCCCCTGGCGTATGGCTACACCTTC.

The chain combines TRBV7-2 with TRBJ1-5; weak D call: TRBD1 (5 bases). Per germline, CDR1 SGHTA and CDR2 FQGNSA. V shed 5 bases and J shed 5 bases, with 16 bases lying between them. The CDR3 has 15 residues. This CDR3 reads CASSKGDEPYQPQHF. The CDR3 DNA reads TGTGCCAGCAGCAAAGGGGATGAGCCCTATCAGCCCCAGCATTTT.

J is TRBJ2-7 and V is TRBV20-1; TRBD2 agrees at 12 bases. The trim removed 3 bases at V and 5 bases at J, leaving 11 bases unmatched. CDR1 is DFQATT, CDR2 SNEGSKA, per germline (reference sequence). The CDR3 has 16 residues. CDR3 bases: TGCAGTGCTAGTTGGGCTAGCGGGAGGGCGGGGAACGAGCAGTACTTC. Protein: CSASWASGRAGNEQYF.

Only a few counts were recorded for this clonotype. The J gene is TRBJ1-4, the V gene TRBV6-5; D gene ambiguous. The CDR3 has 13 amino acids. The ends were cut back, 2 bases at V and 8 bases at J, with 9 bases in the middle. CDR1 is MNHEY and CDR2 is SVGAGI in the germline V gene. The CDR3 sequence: CASSYQREEKLFF. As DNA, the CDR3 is TGTGCCAGCAGTTACCAAAGGGAAGAAAAACTGTTTTTT.

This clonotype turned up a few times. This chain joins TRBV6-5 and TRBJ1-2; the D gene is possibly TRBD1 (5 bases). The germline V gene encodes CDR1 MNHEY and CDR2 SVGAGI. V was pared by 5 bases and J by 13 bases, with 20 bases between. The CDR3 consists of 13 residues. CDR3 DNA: TGTGCCAGCAGTATACATCGGGACGGAACAAGCACCTTC. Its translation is CASSIHRDGTSTF.

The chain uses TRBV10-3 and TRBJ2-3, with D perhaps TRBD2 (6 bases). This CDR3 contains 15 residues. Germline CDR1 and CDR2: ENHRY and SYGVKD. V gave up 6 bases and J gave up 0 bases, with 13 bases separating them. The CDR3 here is CAIRTHRESTDTQYF. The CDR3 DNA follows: TGTGCCATCAGGACCCACCGGGAGAGCACAGATACGCAGTATTTT.

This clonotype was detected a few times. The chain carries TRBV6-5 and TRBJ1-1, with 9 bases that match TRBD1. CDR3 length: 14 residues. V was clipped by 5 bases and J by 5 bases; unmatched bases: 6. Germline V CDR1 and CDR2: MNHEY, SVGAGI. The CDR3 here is CASSSTGGETEAFF. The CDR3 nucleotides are TGTGCCAGCAGTAGTACAGGGGGCGAGACTGAAGCTTTCTTT.

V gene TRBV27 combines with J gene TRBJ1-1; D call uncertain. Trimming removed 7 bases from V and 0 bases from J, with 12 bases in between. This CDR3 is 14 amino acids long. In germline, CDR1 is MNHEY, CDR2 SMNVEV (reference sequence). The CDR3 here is CASTARGLNTEAFF. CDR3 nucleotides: TGTGCCAGCACCGCGAGAGGGCTGAACACTGAAGCTTTCTTT.

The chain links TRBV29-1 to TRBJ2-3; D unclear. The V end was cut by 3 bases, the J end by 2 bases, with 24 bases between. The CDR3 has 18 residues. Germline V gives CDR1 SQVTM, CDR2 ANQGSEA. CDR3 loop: CSVDQPVSVRRITDTQYF. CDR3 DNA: TGCAGCGTTGATCAACCGGTTAGTGTGCGGCGGATCACAGATACGCAGTATTTT.

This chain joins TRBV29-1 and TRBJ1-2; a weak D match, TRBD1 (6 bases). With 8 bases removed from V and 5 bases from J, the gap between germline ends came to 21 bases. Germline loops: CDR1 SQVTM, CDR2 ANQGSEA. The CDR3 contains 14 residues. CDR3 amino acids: CSSWTAELHYGYTF. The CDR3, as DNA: TGCAGCAGTTGGACAGCCGAACTACATTATGGCTACACCTTC.

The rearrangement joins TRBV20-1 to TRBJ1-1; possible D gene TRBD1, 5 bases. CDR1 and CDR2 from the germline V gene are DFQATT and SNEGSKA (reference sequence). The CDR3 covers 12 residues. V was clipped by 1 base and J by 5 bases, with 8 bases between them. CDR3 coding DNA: TGCAGTGCTAGAGTTACAGGTACTGAAGCTTTCTTT. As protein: CSARVTGTEAFF.

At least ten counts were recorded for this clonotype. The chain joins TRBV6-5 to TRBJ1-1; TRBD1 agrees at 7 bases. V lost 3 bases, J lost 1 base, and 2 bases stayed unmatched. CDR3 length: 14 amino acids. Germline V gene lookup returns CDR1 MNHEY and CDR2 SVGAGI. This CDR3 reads CASSYNRGNTEAFF. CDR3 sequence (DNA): TGTGCCAGCAGTTATAACAGGGGGAACACTGAAGCTTTCTTT.

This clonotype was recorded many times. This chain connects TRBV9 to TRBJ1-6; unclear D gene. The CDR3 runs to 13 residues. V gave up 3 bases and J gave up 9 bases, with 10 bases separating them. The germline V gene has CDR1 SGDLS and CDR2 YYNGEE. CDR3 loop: CASSGSEISPLHF. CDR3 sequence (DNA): TGTGCCAGCAGCGGGTCGGAAATTTCACCCCTCCACTTT.

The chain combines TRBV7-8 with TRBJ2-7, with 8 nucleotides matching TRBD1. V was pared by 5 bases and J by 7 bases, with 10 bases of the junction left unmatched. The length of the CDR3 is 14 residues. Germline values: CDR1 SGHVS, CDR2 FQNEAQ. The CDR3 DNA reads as TGTGCCAGCAGCCCAAGACAGGGGAACAATGAGCAGTACTTC. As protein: CASSPRQGNNEQYF.

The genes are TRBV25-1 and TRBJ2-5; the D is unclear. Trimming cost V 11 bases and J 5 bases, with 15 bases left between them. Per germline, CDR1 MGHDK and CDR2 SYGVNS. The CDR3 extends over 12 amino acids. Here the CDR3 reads CAWSVSSETQYF. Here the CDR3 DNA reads TGTGCCTGGAGTGTATCCTCGGAGACCCAGTACTTC.

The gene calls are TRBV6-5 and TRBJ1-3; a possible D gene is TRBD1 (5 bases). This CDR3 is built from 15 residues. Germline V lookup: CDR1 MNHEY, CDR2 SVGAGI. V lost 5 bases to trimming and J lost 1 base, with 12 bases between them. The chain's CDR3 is CASSPGIGSGNTIYF. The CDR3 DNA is TGTGCCAGCAGTCCAGGGATTGGGTCTGGAAACACCATATATTTT.

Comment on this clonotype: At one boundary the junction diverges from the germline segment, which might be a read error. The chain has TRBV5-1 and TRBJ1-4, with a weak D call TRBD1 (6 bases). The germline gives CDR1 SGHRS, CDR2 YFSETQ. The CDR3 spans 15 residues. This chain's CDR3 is CAISLGHPGQEKLFF. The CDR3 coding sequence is TGCGCCATCAGCTTGGGACACCCCGGGCAGGAAAAACTGTTTTTT.

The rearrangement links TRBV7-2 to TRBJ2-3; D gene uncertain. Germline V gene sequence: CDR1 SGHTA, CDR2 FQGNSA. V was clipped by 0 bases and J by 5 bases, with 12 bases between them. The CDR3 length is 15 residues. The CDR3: CASSLALSPGDTQYF. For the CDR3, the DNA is TGTGCCAGCAGCTTAGCCCTTTCGCCAGGAGATACGCAGTATTTT.

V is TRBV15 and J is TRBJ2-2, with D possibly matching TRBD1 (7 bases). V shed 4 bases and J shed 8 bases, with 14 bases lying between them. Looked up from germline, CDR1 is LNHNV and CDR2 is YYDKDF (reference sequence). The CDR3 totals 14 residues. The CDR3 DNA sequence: TGTGCCACCAGCAACCAGGGGGGCTCTGGGGAGCTGTTTTTT. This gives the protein CATSNQGGSGELFF.

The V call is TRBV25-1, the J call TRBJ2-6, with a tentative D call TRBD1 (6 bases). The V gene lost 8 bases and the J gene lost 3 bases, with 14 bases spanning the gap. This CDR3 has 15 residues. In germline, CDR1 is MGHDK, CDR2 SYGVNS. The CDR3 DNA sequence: TGTGCCAGCGGGTCTTCAGGGGATGGGGCCAACGTCCTGACTTTC. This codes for CASGSSGDGANVLTF.